This TCR beta chain was identified during a study of blood T cell repertoires in COVID-19. The wider study: The United States, Italy and Spain were the sources of the acute and convalescent COVID-19 samples. T cells, B-cell-depleted T cells, or PBMCs provided the cDNA or gDNA that served as material.

Original data processing: Estimated nucleated cell counts came from reference gene primer amplification. TCRdb keeps only in-frame clones here, not all; method: immunoSEQ multiplex PCR. The V and J calls and clone size are taken from that table; D and trimming were inferred from the DNA. The table shows 200,000 to 300,000 clones, with around four fifths occurring only once. This CDR3 spans 15 amino acids. Germline assignment: CDR1 MGHDK and CDR2 SYGVNS. After removal of 4 bases from V and 5 bases from J, the junction contained 8 bases not matched to a gene. The sequenced sample was peripheral blood. The rearrangement joins TRBV25-1 to TRBJ1-5, with 7 nucleotides matching TRBD1. This receptor was taken from a man aged 25 to 40 who had recovered from COVID-19. CDR3 amino acids: CASSGDSAWDQPQHF. The CDR3, as DNA: TGTGCCAGCAGTGGGGACAGCGCATGGGATCAGCCCCAGCATTTT.